Listed below are T cell receptor beta chains from one sample, sequenced in a study of blood T cells in healthy people across ages. Via MiXCR, TCRdb re-called the 5' RACE reads, giving one row per CDR3 protein. The sample contains roughly 1 million distinct CDR3 sequences, 25% of which appear only once. This sample was shared with a second study, whose subject was T cells of mothers and their children.

Sequencing input: blood. These TCRs come from a girl aged 2 to 10 in good health. The conserved cysteine and the conserved F or W are not part of the CDR3 here. Size values are once, few and many counts, or a class for expanded clones, and some rows have none.

TRBV4-2	-	ASSQGWTNEQY
TRBV18	-	ASSPGIPNNSPLH
TRBV29-1	few	SVAGMPAIYGYT
TRBV7-2	-	ASSLDGTGGYEQY
TRBV12-3/TRBV12-4	-	ASSWGQENSYT
TRBV2	-	ASNRDRDYEQY
TRBV5-1	-	ASSLLAGDVNEQF
TRBV29-1	-	SVSNAVWRNEQY
TRBV12-3/TRBV12-4	-	ASTPQGEQETQY
TRBV27	-	ASALRDRSYEQY
TRBV12-3/TRBV12-4	-	ASRSGGDEQF
TRBV20-1	few	SARMLNNQPQH
TRBV11-2	-	ASSGRDRSLVGQF
TRBV28	-	ASSAGTSAETQY
TRBV14	few	ASSQGGDTGGEQY
TRBV12-3/TRBV12-4	many	ASSFLGGYT
TRBV7-9	many	ASSSTSGSFGYEQY
TRBV7-9	few	ASPAGPYNEQF
TRBV27	-	ASLGLRGPRGDAF
TRBV5-1	-	ASSLYPTDTQY
TRBV18	-	ASSPRDSGSPLH
TRBV7-3	few	ASSPRGTGTGDTQY
TRBV20-1	many	SARDLPGGLTDTQY
TRBV20-1	-	SARGQGYGYT
TRBV27	-	ASSSISSGRTDTQY
TRBV7-2	-	ASSWTLGNEQF
TRBV12-3/TRBV12-4	few	ASSSGLAGAFTDTQY
TRBV6-1	-	ASSDSSSGRLTDTQY
TRBV29-1	-	SPIISDEQF
TRBV10-3	few	AISDRTGAGNQPQH
TRBV5-1	-	ASSSDGRGGYT
TRBV13	few	ASSLGLAGAEGVSGANVLT
TRBV7-3	-	ASSSPGLAVNEQF
TRBV5-1	-	ASSFRMNDAEAF
TRBV6-2/TRBV6-3	few	AISDRGVYEQY
TRBV7-2	-	ASSAQLAGGRYNEQF
TRBV9	few	ASSTQGGTEAF
TRBV7-9	few	ASSNRDRSYEQY
TRBV7-9	-	ASRSGTGQEETQY
TRBV4-3	-	ASSQVGSGTDTQY
TRBV4-1	few	ASSHSLGGGETQY
TRBV7-2	-	ASSVGLTYNEQF
TRBV5-1	-	ASSLFPGDAETQY
TRBV4-1	few	ASSRTESGNTIY
TRBV4-1	-	ASSQGLPGQGQETQY
TRBV29-1	few	SLSRTAMNTEAF
TRBV28	-	ASSKVQETQY
TRBV6-1	-	ASRHQNTGELF
TRBV10-3	-	AITGTENGYT
TRBV7-3	few	ASSPLGGTSYNEQF
TRBV27	few	ASSITDSPYGYT
TRBV3-1	few	ASSQRTRAIQY
TRBV12-3/TRBV12-4	-	ASSLTEEYQGRTEAF
TRBV10-3	-	AISERDRRGETQY
TRBV28	few	ASNRGFPLSSYNEQF
TRBV5-4	-	ASSLSGPIGYEQY
TRBV20-1	few	SAREGKIEAF
TRBV20-1	-	SARERDRPSYEQY
TRBV6-1	-	ASSRYGNTEAF